The sequence of this TCR beta chain was determined in a study of T cells in Graves' hyperthyroidism and ophthalmopathy. Germline CDR1 reads SGHNT; CDR2 reads YYREEE (reference sequence). The CDR3 runs to 18 residues. V dropped 2 bases and J dropped 1; count of bases not matched to a gene: 7. Lactation, pregnancy, other autoimmune disease or uncontrolled infection led to exclusion of patients. Out of over 7.5 ml of fresh peripheral blood came the PBMCs. RNA transcripts served as the template for amplifying TCR beta CDR3 regions. The study used the HTBI primer set for a first-round RT-PCR of the TCR CDR3. TCRdb called the multiplex PCR reads again in MiXCR, with one record for every CDR3 protein. The repertoire holds over 350,000 distinct CDR3 sequences, 14% to 15% seen once, with roughly 13% in the top ten.

This TCR was recovered from a man younger than 30 with Graves' ophthalmopathy. The material sequenced was blood. This chain links TRBV5-4 with TRBJ2-3; TRBD2 matches at 13 bases. The CDR3 DNA sequence: TGTGCCAGCAGCTTAGCACTAGCGGGGGGGCGGGGCACAGATACGCAGTATTTT. Its translation: CASSLALAGGRGTDTQYF.